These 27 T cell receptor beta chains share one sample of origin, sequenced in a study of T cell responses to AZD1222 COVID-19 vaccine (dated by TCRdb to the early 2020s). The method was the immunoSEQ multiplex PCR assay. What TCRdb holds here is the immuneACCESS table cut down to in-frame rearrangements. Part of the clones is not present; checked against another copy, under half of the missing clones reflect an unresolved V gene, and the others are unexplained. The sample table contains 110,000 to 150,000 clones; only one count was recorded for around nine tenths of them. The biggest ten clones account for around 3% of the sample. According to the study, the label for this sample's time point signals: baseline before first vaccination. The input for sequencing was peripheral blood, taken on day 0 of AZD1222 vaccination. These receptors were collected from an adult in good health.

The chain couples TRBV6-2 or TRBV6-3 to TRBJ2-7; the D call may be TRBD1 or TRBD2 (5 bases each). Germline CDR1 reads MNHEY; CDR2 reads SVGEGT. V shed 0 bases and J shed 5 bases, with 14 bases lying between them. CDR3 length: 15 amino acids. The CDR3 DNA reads TGTGCCAGCAGTTACTCGAAGCGGTGGGGACACGAGCAGTACTTC. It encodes CASSYSKRWGHEQYF.

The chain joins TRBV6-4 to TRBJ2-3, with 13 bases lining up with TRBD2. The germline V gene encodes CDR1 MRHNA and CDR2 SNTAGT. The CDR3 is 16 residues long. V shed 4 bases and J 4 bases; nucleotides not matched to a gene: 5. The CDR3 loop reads CASSGTSGRGADTQYF. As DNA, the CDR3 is TGTGCCAGCAGTGGTACTAGCGGGAGGGGCGCAGATACGCAGTATTTT.

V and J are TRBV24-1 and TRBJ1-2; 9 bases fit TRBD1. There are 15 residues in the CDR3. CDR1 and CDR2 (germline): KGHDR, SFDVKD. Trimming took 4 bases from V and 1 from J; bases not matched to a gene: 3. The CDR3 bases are TGTGCCACCAGTGAACGGACAGGGGATAACTATGGCTACACCTTC. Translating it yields CATSERTGDNYGYTF.

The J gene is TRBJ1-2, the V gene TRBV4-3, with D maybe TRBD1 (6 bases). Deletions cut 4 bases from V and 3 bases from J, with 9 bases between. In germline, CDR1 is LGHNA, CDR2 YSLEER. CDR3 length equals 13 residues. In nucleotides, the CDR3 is TGCGCCAGCAGCCCTAGACAGGACTATGGCTACACCTTC. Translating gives CASSPRQDYGYTF.

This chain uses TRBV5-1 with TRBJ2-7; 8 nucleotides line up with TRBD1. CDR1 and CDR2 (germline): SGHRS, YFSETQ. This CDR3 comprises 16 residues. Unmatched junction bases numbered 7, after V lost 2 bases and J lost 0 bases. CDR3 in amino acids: CASSFGDRSSSYEQYF. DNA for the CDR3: TGCGCCAGCAGCTTTGGGGACAGGAGCAGCTCCTACGAGCAGTACTTC.

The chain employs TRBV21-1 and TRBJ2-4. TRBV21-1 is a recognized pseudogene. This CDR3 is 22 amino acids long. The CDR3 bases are TGTGCCAGCAGGGTTCATAGGGGGGCCGTGTCGGTTCGATACGAGGCCAAAAACATTCAGTACTTC. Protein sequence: CASRVHRGAVSVRYEAKNIQYF.

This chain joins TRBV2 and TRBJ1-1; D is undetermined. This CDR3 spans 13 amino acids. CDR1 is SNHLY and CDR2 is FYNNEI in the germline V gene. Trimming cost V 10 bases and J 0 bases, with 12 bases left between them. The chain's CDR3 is CATSGVMNTEAFF. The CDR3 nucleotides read TGTGCCACCTCCGGGGTCATGAACACTGAAGCTTTCTTT.

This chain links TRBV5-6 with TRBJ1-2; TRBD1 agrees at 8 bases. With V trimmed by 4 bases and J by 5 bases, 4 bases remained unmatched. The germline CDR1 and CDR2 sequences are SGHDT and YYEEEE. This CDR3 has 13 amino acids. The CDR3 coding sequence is TGTGCCAGCAGCCGTACAGGGGGTTATGGCTACACCTTC. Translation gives CASSRTGGYGYTF.

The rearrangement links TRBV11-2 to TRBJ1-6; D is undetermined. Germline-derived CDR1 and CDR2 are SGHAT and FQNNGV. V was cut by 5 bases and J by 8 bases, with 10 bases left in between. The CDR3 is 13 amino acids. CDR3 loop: CASSVMEDSPLHF. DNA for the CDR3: TGTGCCAGCAGCGTAATGGAGGATTCACCCCTCCACTTT. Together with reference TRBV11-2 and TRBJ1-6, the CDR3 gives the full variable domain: EAGVAQSPRYKIIEKRQSVAFWCNPISGHATLYWYQQILGQGPKLLIQFQNNGVVDDSQLPKDRFSAERLKGVDSTLKIQPAKLEDSAVYLCASSVMEDSPLHFGNGTRLTVT.

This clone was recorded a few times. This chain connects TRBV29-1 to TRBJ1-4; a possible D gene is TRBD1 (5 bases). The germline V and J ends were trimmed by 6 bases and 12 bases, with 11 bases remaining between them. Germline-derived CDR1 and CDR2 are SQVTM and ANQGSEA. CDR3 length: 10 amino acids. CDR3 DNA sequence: TGCAGCGTCAGGGTTGAGGAACTGTTTTTT. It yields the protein CSVRVEELFF.

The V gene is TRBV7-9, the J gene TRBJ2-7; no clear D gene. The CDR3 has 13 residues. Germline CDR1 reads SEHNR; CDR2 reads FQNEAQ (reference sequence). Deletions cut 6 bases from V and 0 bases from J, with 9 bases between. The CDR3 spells CASSSKYSYEQYF. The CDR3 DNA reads TGTGCCAGCAGTTCTAAATACTCCTACGAGCAGTACTTC.

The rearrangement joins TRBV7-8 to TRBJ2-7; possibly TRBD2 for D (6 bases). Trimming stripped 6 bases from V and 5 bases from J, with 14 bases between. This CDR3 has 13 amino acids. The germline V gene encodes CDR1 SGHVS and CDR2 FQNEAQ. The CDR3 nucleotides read TGTGCCAGCAGGCAGGGACTTCATAACGAGCAGTACTTC. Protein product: CASRQGLHNEQYF.

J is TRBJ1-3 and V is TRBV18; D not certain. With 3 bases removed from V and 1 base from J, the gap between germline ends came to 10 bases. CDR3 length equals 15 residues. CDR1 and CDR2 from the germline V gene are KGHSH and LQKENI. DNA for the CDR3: TGTGCCAGCTCACCCTCCACGGGTTCTGGAAACACCATATATTTT. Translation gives CASSPSTGSGNTIYF.

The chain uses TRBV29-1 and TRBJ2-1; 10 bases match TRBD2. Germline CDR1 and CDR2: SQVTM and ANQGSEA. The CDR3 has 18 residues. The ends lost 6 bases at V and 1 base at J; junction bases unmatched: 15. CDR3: CSVEIHPQGLASYNEQFF. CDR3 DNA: TGCAGCGTCGAAATCCACCCACAGGGACTAGCGTCCTACAATGAGCAGTTCTTC.

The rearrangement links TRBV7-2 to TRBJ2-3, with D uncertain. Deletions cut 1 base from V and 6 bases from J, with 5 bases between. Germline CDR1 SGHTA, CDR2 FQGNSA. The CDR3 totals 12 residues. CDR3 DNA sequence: TGTGCCAGCAGCTTAGGGGTCGATACGCAGTATTTT. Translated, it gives CASSLGVDTQYF.

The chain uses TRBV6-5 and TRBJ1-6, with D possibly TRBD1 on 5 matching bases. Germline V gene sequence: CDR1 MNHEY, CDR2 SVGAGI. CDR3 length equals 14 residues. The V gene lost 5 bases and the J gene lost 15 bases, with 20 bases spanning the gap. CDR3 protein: CASSPGTHNKNLHF. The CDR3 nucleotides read TGTGCCAGCAGTCCCGGGACGCACAACAAAAACCTCCACTTT.

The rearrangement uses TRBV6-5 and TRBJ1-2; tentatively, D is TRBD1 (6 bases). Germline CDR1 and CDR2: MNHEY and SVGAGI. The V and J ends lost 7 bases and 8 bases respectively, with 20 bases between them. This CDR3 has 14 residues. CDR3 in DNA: TGTGCCAGCATCTCGGTGCAGGGGACGGTCGGCTACACCTTC. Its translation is CASISVQGTVGYTF.

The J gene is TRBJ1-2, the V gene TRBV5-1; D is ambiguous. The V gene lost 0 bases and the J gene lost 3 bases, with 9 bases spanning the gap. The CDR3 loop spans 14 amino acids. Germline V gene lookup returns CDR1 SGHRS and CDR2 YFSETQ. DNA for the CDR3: TGCGCCAGCAGCTTGGATCTCAGCTACTATGGCTACACCTTC. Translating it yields CASSLDLSYYGYTF.

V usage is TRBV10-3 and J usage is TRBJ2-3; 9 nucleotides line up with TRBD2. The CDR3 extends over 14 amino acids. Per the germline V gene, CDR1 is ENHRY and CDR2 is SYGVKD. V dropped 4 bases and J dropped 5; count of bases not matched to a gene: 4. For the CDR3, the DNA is TGTGCCATCAGTGGACTAGCGGATAAAGATACGCAGTATTTT. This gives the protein CAISGLADKDTQYF.

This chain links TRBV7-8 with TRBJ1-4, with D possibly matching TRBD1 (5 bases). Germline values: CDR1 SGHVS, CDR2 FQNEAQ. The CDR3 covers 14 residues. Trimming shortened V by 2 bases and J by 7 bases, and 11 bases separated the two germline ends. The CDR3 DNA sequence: TGTGCCAGCAGCTTACAGGGCCTCGGTGAAAAACTGTTTTTT. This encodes CASSLQGLGEKLFF. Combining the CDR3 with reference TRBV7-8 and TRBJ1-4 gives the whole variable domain GAGVSQSPRYKVAKRGQDVALRCDPISGHVSLFWYQQALGQGPEFLTYFQNEAQLDKSGLPSDRFFAERPEGSVSTLKIQRTQQEDSAVYLCASSLQGLGEKLFFGSGTQLSVL.

CDR3 amino acids: CASSQDMNTEAFF. CDR3 DNA: TGTGCCAGCAGCCAAGACATGAACACTGAAGCTTTCTTT. This chain joins TRBV14 and TRBJ1-1; D gene ambiguous. Trimming took 0 bases from V and 0 from J, leaving 2 bases between them. This CDR3 comprises 13 residues. Germline assignment: CDR1 SGHDN and CDR2 FVKESK.

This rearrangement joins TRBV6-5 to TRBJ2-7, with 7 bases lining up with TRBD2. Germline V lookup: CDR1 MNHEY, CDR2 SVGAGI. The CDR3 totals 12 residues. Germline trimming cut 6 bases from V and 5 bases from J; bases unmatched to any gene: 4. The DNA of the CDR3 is TGTGCCAGCAGCCCCAGCGGGAACGAGCAGTACTTC. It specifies CASSPSGNEQYF.

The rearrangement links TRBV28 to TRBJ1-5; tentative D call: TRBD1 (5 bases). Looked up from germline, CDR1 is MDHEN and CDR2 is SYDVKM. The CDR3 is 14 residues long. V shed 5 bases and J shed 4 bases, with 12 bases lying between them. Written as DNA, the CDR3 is TGTGCCAGCAGTCCCACAGGTCCAAATCAGCCCCAGCATTTT. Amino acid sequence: CASSPTGPNQPQHF.

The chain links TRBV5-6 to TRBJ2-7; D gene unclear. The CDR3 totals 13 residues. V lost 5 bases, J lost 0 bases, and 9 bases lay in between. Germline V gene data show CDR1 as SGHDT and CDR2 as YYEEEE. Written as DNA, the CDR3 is TGTGCCAGCAGGCTTCGACCCTCCTACGAGCAGTACTTC. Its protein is CASRLRPSYEQYF.

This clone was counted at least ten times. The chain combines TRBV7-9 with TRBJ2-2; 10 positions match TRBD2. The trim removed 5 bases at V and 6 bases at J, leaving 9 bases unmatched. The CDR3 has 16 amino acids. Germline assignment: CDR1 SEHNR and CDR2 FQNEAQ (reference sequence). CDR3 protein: CASSNTASGRSGELFF. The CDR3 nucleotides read TGTGCCAGCAGCAATACGGCTAGCGGGAGATCCGGGGAGCTGTTTTTT.

CDR3 region: CASRSDGGTDTQYF. The DNA of the CDR3 is TGCGCCAGCAGATCCGACGGGGGCACAGATACGCAGTATTTT. This chain connects TRBV10-2 to TRBJ2-3; D may be TRBD2 (5 bases). CDR1 and CDR2 from the germline V gene are WSHSY and SAAADI. The CDR3 contains 14 residues. V lost 6 bases to trimming and J lost 1 base, with 11 bases between them.

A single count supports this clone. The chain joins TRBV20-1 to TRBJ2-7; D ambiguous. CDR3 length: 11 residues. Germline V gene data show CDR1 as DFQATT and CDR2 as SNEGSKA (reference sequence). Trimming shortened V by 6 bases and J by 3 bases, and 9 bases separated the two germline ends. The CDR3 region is CSAPSLYEQYF. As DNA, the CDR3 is TGCAGTGCCCCGTCGCTCTACGAGCAGTACTTC.